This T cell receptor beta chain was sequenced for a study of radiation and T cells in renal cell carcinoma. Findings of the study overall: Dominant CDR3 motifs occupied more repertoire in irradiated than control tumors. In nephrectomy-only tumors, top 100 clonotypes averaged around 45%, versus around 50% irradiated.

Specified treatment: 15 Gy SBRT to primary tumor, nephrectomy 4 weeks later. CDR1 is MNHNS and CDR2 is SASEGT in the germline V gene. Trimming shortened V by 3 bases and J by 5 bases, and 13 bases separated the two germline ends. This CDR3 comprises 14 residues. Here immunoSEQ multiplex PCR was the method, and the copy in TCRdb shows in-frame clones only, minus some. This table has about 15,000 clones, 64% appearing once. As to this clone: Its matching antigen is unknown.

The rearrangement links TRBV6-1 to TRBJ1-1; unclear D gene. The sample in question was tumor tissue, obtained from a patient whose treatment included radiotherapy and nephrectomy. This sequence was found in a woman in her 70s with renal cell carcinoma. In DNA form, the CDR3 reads TGTGCCAGCAGTGACAGAATGGGTTGGACTGAAGCTTTCTTT. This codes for CASSDRMGWTEAFF.